The 18 T cell receptor beta chains given below trace back to one sample, sequenced in a study of T-cell reconstitution after alpha-beta-depleted transplantation in children. A library of TCRbeta sequences, prepared with unique molecular identifiers, was generated. One entry per CDR3 protein results from TCRdb running MiXCR on the PCR reads. The sample contains a few hundred thousand distinct CDR3 sequences, approximately 10% of which appear only once. The sample here was PBMCs from the stem cell graft donor, taken from the stem cell graft. Receptors originate from a human donor who donated a stem cell graft to a child with acute lymphoblastic leukemia.

The chain uses TRBV6-2 or TRBV6-3 and TRBJ2-1; possibly TRBD1 for D (6 bases). The V and J ends lost 7 bases and 4 bases respectively, with 20 bases between them. Per germline, CDR1 MNHEY and CDR2 SVGEGT. The CDR3 runs to 16 residues. The CDR3 DNA is TGTGCCAGCACCCAAGAGTCGTGGGGGCCTTACAATGAGCAGTTCTTC. It is translated as CASTQESWGPYNEQFF.

Note on this clonotype: A junction end diverges from the germline sequence, so it may reflect a read error. The V call is TRBV20-1, the J call TRBJ2-7, with a tentative D call TRBD2 (6 bases). The V gene's germline CDR1 is DFQATT and CDR2 SNEGSKA (reference sequence). This CDR3 region has 13 residues. The CDR3 region is CSARGLNPYEQYF. In nucleotides, the CDR3 is TGCAGTGCAAGAGGACTAAATCCCTACGAGCAGTACTTC.

This clonotype was seen ten or more times. V and J are TRBV21-1 and TRBJ2-1; whether TRBD1, the table's D call, matches the DNA was not checked. TRBV21-1 is an annotated pseudogene. The CDR3 is 15 amino acids. CDR3 sequence: CASSKVGGERSEQFF. CDR3 in DNA: TGTGCCAGCAGCAAAGTGGGGGGAGAGAGGAGTGAGCAGTTCTTC.

This clonotype was detected only a few times. The chain has TRBV6-5 and TRBJ2-5; TRBD2 matches 12 bases. The CDR3 extends over 16 amino acids. In germline, CDR1 is MNHEY, CDR2 SVGAGI. Trimming removed 0 bases from V and 3 bases from J; junction bases left unmatched: 2. This chain's CDR3 is CASSYSRTSGKETQYF. The CDR3 DNA is TGTGCCAGCAGTTACTCGAGGACTAGCGGGAAAGAGACCCAGTACTTC.

This chain uses TRBV2 with TRBJ1-4; D is possibly TRBD1 (5 bases). Germline V gene sequence: CDR1 SNHLY, CDR2 FYNNEI. CDR3 size: 13 residues. V gave up 11 bases and J gave up 7 bases, with 17 bases separating them. The chain's CDR3 is CALQDTGSEKLFF. The CDR3 DNA follows: TGTGCCTTACAGGACACGGGGTCTGAAAAACTGTTTTTT.

This clonotype was seen only a few times. J is TRBJ2-2 and V is TRBV20-1, with 13 bases matching TRBD2. Unmatched junction bases numbered 2, after V lost 6 bases and J lost 1 base. Germline-derived CDR1 and CDR2 are DFQATT and SNEGSKA (reference sequence). This CDR3 has 15 amino acids. The DNA for the CDR3 is TGCAGTGCGAGGACTAGCGGGGGGAACACCGGGGAGCTGTTTTTT. Residues: CSARTSGGNTGELFF.

This clonotype was seen ten or more times. The gene calls are TRBV4-1 and TRBJ2-1; D remains unclear. Trimming took 0 bases from V and 3 from J, leaving 3 bases between them. The CDR3 is made up of 13 amino acids. Germline V CDR1 and CDR2: MGHRA, YSYEKL. The CDR3 loop reads CASSQEGYNEQFF. The CDR3 DNA reads TGCGCCAGCAGCCAAGAAGGCTACAATGAGCAGTTCTTC.

This clonotype was recorded at least ten times. This chain connects TRBV12-3 or TRBV12-4 to TRBJ1-2; TRBD1 is a possible D gene (6 bases). The germline V and J ends were trimmed by 5 bases and 4 bases, with 11 bases remaining between them. This CDR3 has 13 amino acids. The CDR3 spells CASSRDRLYGYTF. The CDR3 coding sequence is TGTGCCAGCAGTCGCGACAGGCTCTATGGCTACACCTTC.

This chain links TRBV29-1 with TRBJ2-1, with 7 nucleotides matching TRBD2. Trimming cost V 4 bases and J 3 bases; bases outside gene matches: 12. In germline, CDR1 is SQVTM, CDR2 ANQGSEA. The length of the CDR3 is 16 residues. The CDR3 nucleotides are TGCAGCGTTGGGGGGGATACCGGGAGGCACTACAATGAGCAGTTCTTC. Translation gives CSVGGDTGRHYNEQFF.

This clonotype occurred a few times. This chain uses TRBV5-1 with TRBJ1-4, with D possibly matching TRBD1 (5 bases). Deletions cut 2 bases from V and 7 bases from J, with 15 bases between. The CDR3 extends over 15 amino acids. Per the germline V gene, CDR1 is SGHRS and CDR2 is YFSETQ. CDR3 coding DNA: TGCGCCAGCAGCTTCAGGACTCCTGGGGGTGAAAAACTGTTTTTT. This codes for CASSFRTPGGEKLFF.

This clonotype has only a few counts. The V gene is TRBV4-1, the J gene TRBJ2-3, with D unresolved. The CDR3 is made up of 14 amino acids. V lost 8 bases, J lost 2 bases, and 14 bases lay in between. The germline V gene encodes CDR1 MGHRA and CDR2 YSYEKL. This CDR3 reads CASAPYSPTDTQYF. CDR3 in DNA: TGCGCCAGCGCCCCTTATTCGCCCACAGATACGCAGTATTTT.

This clonotype was counted only a few times. V and J are TRBV27 and TRBJ2-7, with D possibly matching TRBD2 (5 bases). Germline CDR1 reads MNHEY; CDR2 reads SMNVEV (reference sequence). Trimming stripped 4 bases from V and 5 bases from J, with 18 bases between. The CDR3 consists of 15 residues. The CDR3 DNA reads TGTGCCAGCAGTTCCGCGACTCCACTAGAGCACGAGCAGTACTTC. It specifies CASSSATPLEHEQYF.

This clonotype was found a few times. The J gene is TRBJ1-1, the V gene TRBV5-1, with TRBD1 as a possible D gene (5 bases). The germline V and J ends were trimmed by 4 bases and 7 bases, with 14 bases remaining between them. Per the germline V gene, CDR1 is SGHRS and CDR2 is YFSETQ. CDR3 length: 13 amino acids. As DNA, the CDR3 is TGCGCCAGCAGCCTCAGGGAGGGAAGTGAAGCTTTCTTT. Translated, it gives CASSLREGSEAFF.

This clonotype was counted many times. The V gene is TRBV5-1, the J gene TRBJ2-1; D may be TRBD2 (5 bases). The CDR3 totals 13 residues. The germline gives CDR1 SGHRS, CDR2 YFSETQ. Between the trimmed V and J ends, which lost 0 bases and 7 bases, there was a span of 8 bases. This CDR3 reads CASSLGGSNEQFF. The CDR3 coding sequence is TGCGCCAGCAGCTTGGGAGGGTCGAATGAGCAGTTCTTC. The variable domain in full, with the rest retrieved from reference TRBV5-1 and TRBJ2-1, is KAGVTQTPRYLIKTRGQQVTLSCSPISGHRSVSWYQQTPGQGLQFLFEYFSETQRNKGNFPGRFSGRQFSNSRSEMNVSTLELGDSALYLCASSLGGSNEQFFGPGTRLTVL.

This clonotype was recorded a few times. The chain carries TRBV4-2 and TRBJ2-4; TRBD2 matches 7 bases. Germline V gene data show CDR1 as LGHNA and CDR2 as YNFKEQ. The CDR3 runs to 13 residues. J was trimmed by 6 bases and V by 4 bases; bases with no gene match: 3. CDR3 sequence: CASSRGGRNIQYF. In DNA form, the CDR3 reads TGTGCCAGCAGCCGGGGGGGGAGAAACATTCAGTACTTC.

This clonotype was recorded many times. The chain has TRBV28 and TRBJ2-1; 10 bases match TRBD2. J was trimmed by 3 bases and V by 4 bases; bases with no gene match: 15. The CDR3 has 19 residues. Germline lookup yields CDR1 MDHEN and CDR2 SYDVKM. In DNA, the CDR3 is TGTGCCAGCAGTTCCCGCGGTAGCGGGAGGAAAACCATCTACAATGAGCAGTTCTTC. It encodes CASSSRGSGRKTIYNEQFF. Variable domain in full (rest from reference TRBV28 and TRBJ2-1): DVKVTQSSRYLVKRTGEKVFLECVQDMDHENMFWYRQDPGLGLRLIYFSYDVKMKEKGDIPEGYSVSREKKERFSLILESASTNQTSMYLCASSSRGSGRKTIYNEQFFGPGTRLTVL.

This clonotype has ten or more counts. J is TRBJ1-1 and V is TRBV5-1; the D is unclear. Germline V gene sequence: CDR1 SGHRS, CDR2 YFSETQ. This CDR3 is built from 13 residues. The V end lost 4 bases, the J end lost 1 base, and 8 bases lay between the germline ends. The CDR3, as DNA: TGCGCCAGCAGCGCGGCGGGGAACACTGAAGCTTTCTTT. Residues: CASSAAGNTEAFF.

This clonotype was picked up a small number of times. This chain links TRBV7-6 with TRBJ1-1; 10 bases match TRBD1. The CDR3 has 17 residues. Losses at the gene ends were 1 base for V and 11 bases for J; bases not matched to a gene: 16. Germline V gives CDR1 SGHVS, CDR2 FNYEAQ. CDR3 nucleotides: TGTGCCAGCAGCTTAGATCGCTACGACCGACAGGGGGCAAACGCTTTCTTT. This sequence encodes CASSLDRYDRQGANAFF.